This paragraph reports one T cell receptor beta chain. This beta chain is an off-target read within a library intended for alpha chains, so its frequency means little. Every TCR cDNA molecule bore its own unique molecular identifier. MiXCR, run by TCRdb on the 5' RACE reads, gives a single entry per CDR3 protein. The repertoire holds about 14,000 distinct CDR3 sequences, with 5% to 6% as singletons. These data originate in a study of spatial heterogeneity in lung cancer. Study information: Among detected sequences, beta-chain ones consistently exceeded alpha-chain ones in number. An average of more than ten raw reads was observed per unique TCR and UMI combination.

Time point meaning: sample taken at primary tumor resection. Whole RNA came from tumor, nontumor lung or frozen PBMC and was sequenced without being sorted. There were roughly 72 donors, all of them untreated patients with early-stage non-small cell lung cancer. CDR1 SGHTA and CDR2 FQGNSA come from the germline V gene. The CDR3 is 17 residues long. Trimming pared 1 base from V and 4 bases from J, leaving 16 bases between. V gene TRBV7-2 combines with J gene TRBJ2-2, with D perhaps given as TRBD1 or TRBD2 (6 bases each). Sequenced here: lung tumor tissue, sampled at surgery. The sequence was obtained from a human donor with early-stage non-small cell lung cancer. CDR3 in DNA: TGTGCCAGCAGCTTAGGAGGGGGAGGTTTGAGCACCGGGGAGCTGTTTTTT. Encoded protein: CASSLGGGGLSTGELFF.